This T cell receptor beta chain was recorded in a study of cytomegalovirus exposure and HLA in healthy donors. Germline loops: CDR1 SGHVS, CDR2 FNYEAQ. V lost 1 base, J lost 9 bases, and 9 bases stayed unmatched. CDR3 length: 15 amino acids. Primers for the PCR totalled 60 Vbeta and 13 Jbeta. The method was immunoSEQ multiplex PCR; TCRdb's version includes in-frame clones alone and lacks a portion of them. The sample has 75,000 to 90,000 clones, around 73% seen once; the top ten hold approximately 9%. Worth noting for this clone: Its cognate antigen is unknown.

Whole-study results and caveats: It was reportedly the case that the classifier diagnosed cytomegalovirus status with high specificity and sensitivity. TCR beta sequences reportedly predicted most subjects' HLA-A and HLA-B alleles accurately.

The sample consisted of PBMCs. This TCR was recovered from a woman in her 40s in good health and CMV-seropositive. The chain joins TRBV7-6 to TRBJ2-1; the match to TRBD2 covers 7 bases. DNA of the CDR3: TGTGCCAGCAGCTTAGGGAGCGGGGCAGCCGGTGAGCAGTTCTTC. Amino acids: CASSLGSGAAGEQFF.